A selection of T cell receptor beta chains follows, all from one sample in a study of cytomegalovirus exposure and HLA in healthy donors. Clones were sequenced by immunoSEQ multiplex PCR, and TCRdb holds only the in-frame ones, with some missing. The sample lists roughly 80,000 clones; roughly 90% were seen once. The sample was PBMCs. The origin of the receptors is a young man in good health and CMV-seronegative. Both conserved end residues are part of each CDR3. A D gene is named only where the DNA matches it firmly. Clone size is stated in some rows and not others, as once, few, many or a class when expanded.

d_call | clone_size | j_call | v_call | cdr3_aa | cdr3_nt
. | . | TRBJ2-7 | TRBV28 | CASSGTPSYEQYF | TGTGCCAGCAGTGGGACACCTTCCTACGAGCAGTACTTC
TRBD1 | . | TRBJ2-5 | TRBV5-1 | CASSSGQGQETQYF | TGCGCCAGCAGCTCGGGACAGGGTCAAGAGACCCAGTACTTC
TRBD1 | . | TRBJ2-7 | TRBV28 | CASSSTTNRDSDLYEQYF | TGTGCCAGCAGTTCCACCACCAACCGGGACAGCGATCTCTACGAGCAGTACTTC
. | . | TRBJ2-5 | TRBV5-6 | CASSLVSGSVYQETQYF | TGTGCCAGCAGCTTGGTATCAGGGTCAGTGTACCAAGAGACCCAGTACTTC
TRBD1 | . | TRBJ2-3 | TRBV19 | CASSGQGGPSTDTQYF | TGTGCCAGTAGTGGACAGGGGGGTCCCAGCACAGATACGCAGTATTTT
. | . | TRBJ2-5 | TRBV28 | CASSLSSEQETQYF | TGTGCCAGCAGTTTGTCGTCAGAACAAGAGACCCAGTACTTC
TRBD2 | . | TRBJ2-5 | TRBV29-1 | CSGLAGGPGETQYF | TGCAGCGGACTAGCGGGGGGGCCGGGGGAGACCCAGTACTTC
TRBD1 | . | TRBJ1-1 | TRBV27 | CARYHRDSLMNTEAFF | TGTGCCAGATACCACCGGGACAGTCTAATGAACACTGAAGCTTTCTTT
. | few | TRBJ1-6 | TRBV19 | CASSPGGKWPTSGSPLHF | TGTGCCAGTAGTCCGGGGGGGAAGTGGCCTACTTCGGGCTCACCCCTCCACTTT
TRBD2 | . | TRBJ2-1 | TRBV5-1 | CASSMEASGSYEQFF | TGCGCCAGCAGCATGGAGGCTAGCGGGAGTTATGAGCAGTTCTTC
TRBD2 | once | TRBJ2-2 | TRBV7-2 | CASSLGAGDTGELFF | TGTGCCAGCAGCTTGGGAGCGGGGGACACCGGGGAGCTGTTTTTT
TRBD1 | . | TRBJ2-3 | TRBV18 | CASSFRQGAADTQYF | TGTGCCAGCTCATTCAGACAGGGGGCGGCAGATACGCAGTATTTT
. | . | TRBJ2-7 | TRBV18 | CASSPPDSAPYEQYF | TGTGCCAGCTCACCACCGGACAGTGCCCCCTACGAGCAGTACTTC
TRBD2 | . | TRBJ2-7 | TRBV11-2 | CASRLLAGTREQYF | TGTGCCAGCAGGCTACTAGCGGGTACTCGGGAGCAGTACTTC
. | . | TRBJ1-5 | TRBV27 | CASSEYRNQPQHF | TGTGCCAGCAGTGAATACAGGAATCAGCCCCAGCATTTT
. | once | TRBJ2-1 | TRBV5-1 | CASSLSQNEQFF | TGCGCCAGCAGCTTGTCCCAAAATGAGCAGTTCTTC
. | medium-sized | TRBJ1-1 | TRBV27 | CASSLGQTNTEAFF | TGTGCCAGCAGTTTAGGGCAGACAAACACTGAAGCTTTCTTT
. | . | TRBJ2-1 | TRBV7-7 | CASSPGTSLRNEQFF | TGTGCTAGCAGCCCAGGGACATCCCTCAGGAATGAGCAGTTCTTC
TRBD1 | . | TRBJ1-5 | TRBV19 | CATKGQGAQPQHF | TGTGCCACCAAGGGACAGGGGGCTCAGCCCCAGCATTTT
TRBD1 | many | TRBJ2-7 | TRBV13 | CASSLGDRVFHEQYF | TGTGCCAGCAGCTTAGGGGACAGGGTCTTCCACGAGCAGTACTTC
. | once | TRBJ1-1 | TRBV28 | CASSLQGMNTEAFF | TGTGCCAGCAGTTTACAGGGGATGAACACTGAAGCTTTCTTT
TRBD1 | . | TRBJ2-1 | TRBV25-1 | CASSAQGLGEQFF | TGTGCCAGCAGTGCACAGGGGTTAGGTGAGCAGTTCTTC
TRBD1 | . | TRBJ2-3 | TRBV9 | CASSVGVGGQTDTQYF | TGTGCCAGCAGCGTAGGGGTAGGGGGCCAGACAGATACGCAGTATTTT
. | . | TRBJ2-7 | TRBV4-2 | CASSQVEAEQYF | TGTGCCAGCAGCCAAGTGGAGGCAGAGCAGTACTTC
TRBD1 | . | TRBJ1-2 | TRBV15 | CATSRSPFRDRFYGYTF | TGTGCCACCAGCAGGTCACCCTTCCGGGACAGGTTCTATGGCTACACCTTC
TRBD2 | . | TRBJ2-7 | TRBV7-9 | CASSLAGGVSSYEQYF | TGTGCCAGCAGCTTAGCGGGGGGGGTTAGCTCCTACGAGCAGTACTTC
. | . | TRBJ1-5 | TRBV18 | CASSAGVGQPQHF | TGTGCCAGCTCGGCAGGGGTGGGTCAGCCCCAGCATTTT
. | . | TRBJ1-5 | TRBV2 | CASTERAGGSQPQHF | TGTGCCAGCACTGAGAGGGCGGGGGGCAGTCAGCCCCAGCATTTT
TRBD1 | . | TRBJ2-6 | TRBV6-6 | CASTRGQGSGANVLTF | TGTGCCAGCACAAGGGGACAGGGCTCTGGGGCCAACGTCCTGACTTTC
TRBD1 | . | TRBJ2-3 | TRBV19 | CASGVQGAAGTDTQYF | TGTGCCAGTGGCGTACAGGGGGCTGCGGGCACAGATACGCAGTATTTT
TRBD1 | . | TRBJ2-7 | TRBV27 | CASTPFVIGQGAGEQYF | TGTGCCAGCACCCCCTTCGTTATAGGACAGGGGGCAGGTGAGCAGTACTTC
TRBD1 | . | TRBJ1-4 | TRBV5-1 | CASSFGQVNEKLFF | TGCGCCAGCAGCTTTGGACAGGTGAATGAAAAACTGTTTTTT
TRBD2 | . | TRBJ2-3 | TRBV28 | CASSLSGSVTDTQYF | TGTGCCAGCAGCCTCAGCGGGAGTGTCACAGATACGCAGTATTTT
. | . | TRBJ2-1 | TRBV7-2 | CASSLQGWDEQFF | TGTGCCAGCAGCTTACAGGGATGGGATGAGCAGTTCTTC
. | . | TRBJ1-4 | TRBV27 | CASSGQRNEKLFF | TGTGCCAGCAGTGGACAGCGAAATGAAAAACTGTTTTTT
TRBD1 | . | TRBJ2-3 | TRBV7-6 | CASSLEGWGQGYTQYF | TGTGCCAGCAGCTTAGAGGGTTGGGGACAGGGCTATACGCAGTATTTT
TRBD1 | . | TRBJ1-5 | TRBV7-8 | CASSLGGQTHQPQHF | TGTGCCAGCAGCTTAGGGGGACAGACCCATCAGCCCCAGCATTTT
. | . | TRBJ1-1 | TRBV5-1 | CASSLVGGSRPTEAFF | TGCGCCAGCAGCTTGGTTGGGGGGTCGCGACCTACTGAAGCTTTCTTT
. | . | TRBJ2-1 | TRBV28 | CASTLGGAGDEQFF | TGTGCCAGCACCCTGGGGGGGGCCGGGGATGAGCAGTTCTTC
. | . | TRBJ1-1 | TRBV5-1 | CASRTSTENTEAFF | TGCGCCAGCAGAACCTCGACAGAGAACACTGAAGCTTTCTTT
TRBD1 | . | TRBJ2-2 | TRBV7-9 | CASSLYPGQLQNTGELFF | TGTGCCAGCAGCTTATATCCGGGACAGCTCCAGAACACCGGGGAGCTGTTTTTT
TRBD2 | . | TRBJ2-1 | TRBV13 | CASSPAGLYNEQFF | TGTGCCAGCAGCCCAGCGGGACTTTACAATGAGCAGTTCTTC